This TCR beta chain was sequenced for a study of blood T cell repertoires in COVID-19 (dated by TCRdb to the early 2020s). About the investigation overall: The collaborator samples originated in the United States, Italy and Spain and spanned the acute and convalescent phases of COVID-19. Deeply sampled blood TCRbeta repertoires from subjects exposed to, actively infected with, or recovered from COVID-19 were included in the dataset. The material from the prospective study consisted of cDNA or gDNA derived from T cells, B-cell-depleted T cells, or PBMCs. Samples came from the ongoing ImmuneRACE study (first 160 participants) plus 1,254 subjects from 6 global collaborators. Sample metadata almost always included a de-identified subject ID, COVID-19 status, age in years and sex. Where HLA class I and class II types were available, the types were taken from metadata supplied by the sample provider, not from assay-based typing. A freely available public database, intended as a resource for researchers studying the immune response to SARS-CoV-2, is where the repertoires were released. The full study reports these points: The quantity of clinical and demographic metadata differed by source and by participant and was supplied without curation.

One collaborating source in Seattle enrolled patients while the patients were actively infected and followed the patients over time throughout the course of disease. Collaborating institutions collected whole blood in K2EDTA tubes following their own protocols. For TCRbeta analysis, collaborators shipped samples as frozen whole blood, isolated PBMCs, or DNA extracted from either of those sample types. TCRbeta CDR3 regions were amplified from genomic DNA using the immunoSEQ Assay, a bias-controlled multiplex PCR. The study's own analysis went as follows. The number of nucleated cells in each sample was estimated by amplification of reference gene primers within the assay. To quantify the absolute abundance of each unique TCRbeta CDR3 rearrangement, sequence reads were collapsed and filtered. For each sample, productive Simpson clonality was calculated as the square root of Simpson's diversity index over productive rearrangements. TCRdb obtained this table from immuneACCESS and retained in-frame rearrangements with V and J assigned. These tables miss some clones; where compared with another copy, unresolved V genes account for less than half of the shortfall, and the remainder is unexplained. That table gives V, J and clone size, and the DNA gave D and trimming. This sample comprises roughly 160,000 clones, approximately 91% of them detected only once. 4.5% to 5% of the sample belongs to the ten largest clones.

CDR3 length: 15 amino acids, cysteine to phenylalanine. This entry keeps only the CDR3 DNA: 45 bases, framed from base 1. The germline V gene encodes CDR1 PRHDT and CDR2 FYEKMQ (reference sequence). V is pared back by 0 bases and J by 5 bases, with 14 bases lying between the germline termini. In its sample, this clone was seen once. The antigen this receptor binds is unknown. Per-base qualities were not stored, and no clone one base away is much larger. This clonotype originated in a man between 18 and 29 years old with COVID-19, enrolled during active disease. The sequencing sample was made of peripheral blood. The sequence links TRBV13 to TRBJ2-7; TRBD1 could be the D gene, as 6 bases match. The CDR3 protein: CASSLGPGDINEQYF. The DNA reads TGTGCCAGCAGCTTAGGTCCAGGGGACATCAACGAGCAGTACTTC. The full variable domain, with segments outside the CDR3 supplied by the reference TRBV13 and TRBJ2-7 proteins, appears as AAGVIQSPRHLIKEKRETATLKCYPIPRHDTVYWYQQGPGQDPQFLISFYEKMQSDKGSIPDRFSAQQFSDYHSELNMSSLELGDSALYFCASSLGPGDINEQYFGPGTRLTVT.